This passage covers 31 T cell receptor beta chains from one sample sequenced in a study of glioma-infiltrating T cells after dendritic cell vaccination. TCRdb's copy holds only in-frame clones and misses some; the assay was immunoSEQ multiplex PCR. This sample yields about 63,000 clones, of which approximately 87% are seen a single time; roughly 8.5% belongs to the top ten. Time point noted: after dendritic cell vaccination, including at tumor progression/relapse. Sequencing used blood, obtained after dendritic cell vaccination. The receptor set was obtained from a human donor with glioblastoma.

The chain is built from TRBV4-2 and TRBJ2-5, with 9 nucleotides matching TRBD2. The ends lost 1 base at V and 5 bases at J; junction bases unmatched: 8. CDR1 LGHNA and CDR2 YNFKEQ come from the germline V gene. The CDR3 totals 16 residues. The CDR3 is CASSQVAASGIETQYF. The DNA for the CDR3 is TGTGCCAGCAGCCAAGTAGCAGCTAGCGGGATCGAGACCCAGTACTTC.

The CDR3 loop reads CASSPTGIGQPQHF. The DNA of the CDR3 is TGTGCCAGCAGTCCCACAGGGATCGGACAGCCCCAGCATTTT. The genes are TRBV27 and TRBJ1-5; maybe TRBD1 (6 bases). The CDR3 consists of 14 residues. V shed 5 bases and J shed 7 bases, with 15 bases lying between them. The V gene's germline CDR1 is MNHEY and CDR2 SMNVEV (reference sequence).

The chain has TRBV28 and TRBJ2-5; perhaps TRBD2 as D (5 bases). V shed 6 bases and J shed 5 bases, with 16 bases lying between them. The CDR3 spans 14 residues. Looked up from germline, CDR1 is MDHEN and CDR2 is SYDVKM. CDR3 amino acids: CASRSADWEETQYF. The CDR3 coding sequence is TGTGCCAGCAGATCCGCGGACTGGGAGGAGACCCAGTACTTC.

The V and J genes are TRBV29-1 and TRBJ2-5; TRBD2 is a possible D gene (6 bases). The CDR3 loop spans 13 amino acids. Germline V gene sequence: CDR1 SQVTM, CDR2 ANQGSEA. V shed 6 bases and J shed 7 bases, with 18 bases lying between them. The CDR3: CSVSGLLVGTQYF. The CDR3 region has the DNA TGCAGCGTCTCGGGACTCCTTGTGGGGACCCAGTACTTC.

The chain is built from TRBV7-2 and TRBJ1-6, with 8 bases aligning to TRBD1. Germline V gives CDR1 SGHTA, CDR2 FQGNSA. The CDR3 is made up of 15 amino acids. Trimming removed 3 bases from V and 10 bases from J; junction bases left unmatched: 8. CDR3 residues: CASSFGQGRGSPLHF. CDR3 DNA sequence: TGTGCCAGCAGCTTCGGACAGGGAAGAGGCTCACCCCTCCACTTT.

This sequence joins TRBV13 and TRBJ1-2; D is undetermined. This CDR3 is 14 amino acids long. Trimming removed 4 bases from V and 6 bases from J, with 15 bases in between. Germline V gene sequence: CDR1 PRHDT, CDR2 FYEKMQ (reference sequence). This chain's CDR3 is CASSSTTLYHGYTF. In DNA form, the CDR3 reads TGTGCCAGCAGCTCGACGACACTTTACCATGGCTACACCTTC.

This clone has a handful of counts. V and J are TRBV7-2 and TRBJ2-2, with TRBD2 matching over 8 bases. This CDR3 contains 18 residues. Germline V lookup: CDR1 SGHTA, CDR2 FQGNSA. The V and J ends lost 2 bases and 7 bases, in that order; junction bases with no gene match: 15. The CDR3, as DNA: TGTGCCAGCAGCTTATTGGGAGGACGGGGGGGCAATGGCGGGGAGCTGTTTTTT. Its translation is CASSLLGGRGGNGGELFF.

The V gene is TRBV27, the J gene TRBJ1-1; D not resolved. Germline values: CDR1 MNHEY, CDR2 SMNVEV (reference sequence). V gave up 8 bases and J gave up 1 base, with 11 bases separating them. The CDR3 contains 13 residues. In DNA form, the CDR3 reads TGTGCCAGCCGAGAACGGGGGAACACTGAAGCTTTCTTT. This encodes CASRERGNTEAFF.

The chain uses TRBV18 and TRBJ2-3; possibly TRBD2 for D (5 bases). The germline V gene has CDR1 KGHSH and CDR2 LQKENI. With 3 bases removed from V and 4 bases from J, the gap between germline ends came to 11 bases. The CDR3 totals 14 residues. The CDR3 region is CASSPETGADTQYF. The CDR3 nucleotides read TGTGCCAGCTCACCCGAAACCGGGGCAGATACGCAGTATTTT.

The chain has TRBV5-1 and TRBJ2-3; 13 bases agree with TRBD2. The CDR3 spans 15 residues. Germline V lookup: CDR1 SGHRS, CDR2 YFSETQ. V was clipped by 4 bases and J by 2 bases; unmatched bases: 1. In DNA form, the CDR3 reads TGCGCCAGCAGCGGACTAGCGGGGGTCACAGATACGCAGTATTTT. Residues: CASSGLAGVTDTQYF.

The J gene is TRBJ2-7, the V gene TRBV6-5, with unresolved D. V was trimmed by 10 bases and J by 4 bases, leaving 14 bases between them. This CDR3 region has 12 residues. Germline V CDR1 and CDR2: MNHEY, SVGAGI. In nucleotides, the CDR3 is TGTGCCACCCAAGGTCTGCGGTACGAGCAGTACTTC. Its protein product is CATQGLRYEQYF.

The CDR3 here is CASSPDGVYEQFF. The CDR3 nucleotides read TGCGCCAGCAGCCCGGACGGGGTTTATGAGCAGTTCTTC. The chain combines TRBV5-1 with TRBJ2-1; possibly TRBD2 for D (5 bases). Germline CDR1 reads SGHRS; CDR2 reads YFSETQ. V gave up 4 bases and J gave up 8 bases, with 13 bases separating them. The CDR3 is made up of 13 amino acids.

This clone was seen only once. The chain uses TRBV11-3 and TRBJ2-1, with TRBD2 matching 10 bases. Trimming cost V 5 bases and J 6 bases; bases outside gene matches: 13. This CDR3 is 17 amino acids long. Germline-derived CDR1 and CDR2 are SGHNT and YENEEA. The CDR3 protein is CASSRSGGAYLFNEQFF. In DNA form, the CDR3 reads TGTGCCAGCAGCCGAAGCGGGGGGGCCTATCTATTCAATGAGCAGTTCTTC.

This clone was counted between two and nine times. The genes are TRBV4-1 and TRBJ1-3; 7 nucleotides line up with TRBD1. The trim removed 3 bases at V and 9 bases at J, leaving 14 bases unmatched. Germline V gives CDR1 MGHRA, CDR2 YSYEKL. The CDR3 runs 16 residues. The DNA of the CDR3 is TGCGCCAGCAGCCATAAAGAGGGACAGCCGGAGGGCACCATATATTTT. This encodes CASSHKEGQPEGTIYF.

The CDR3 DNA sequence: TGCGCCAGCAGCCAGGTCGCTAGCGGGGGGCGCGAGCAGTACTTC. This codes for CASSQVASGGREQYF. This rearrangement joins TRBV4-3 to TRBJ2-7, with TRBD2 identical over 11 bases. The CDR3 covers 15 residues. V shed 3 bases and J 6 bases; nucleotides not matched to a gene: 7. Germline V lookup: CDR1 LGHNA, CDR2 YSLEER.

This clone was seen a single time. The V and J genes are TRBV5-1 and TRBJ2-5; 7 nucleotides match TRBD2. Germline V gene sequence: CDR1 SGHRS, CDR2 YFSETQ. V dropped 4 bases and J dropped 5; count of bases not matched to a gene: 14. The CDR3 covers 16 residues. The CDR3 is CASSPEGRGAWETQYF. In nucleotides, the CDR3 is TGCGCCAGCAGCCCGGAGGGGAGGGGCGCGTGGGAGACCCAGTACTTC.

This clone was counted a single time. The CDR3 DNA is TGTGCCAGTATGGGGACCGGGACAGAGGAAAAACTGTTTTTT. Residues: CASMGTGTEEKLFF. The chain combines TRBV19 with TRBJ1-4; 7 bases fit TRBD1. CDR3 length: 14 amino acids. CDR1 and CDR2 from the germline V gene are LNHDA and SQIVND (reference sequence). Germline trimming cut 7 bases from V and 8 bases from J; bases unmatched to any gene: 10.

This rearrangement joins TRBV7-3 to TRBJ2-2; D possibly corresponds to TRBD2 (7 bases). The germline V gene has CDR1 SGHTA and CDR2 FQGTGA. There are 17 residues in the CDR3. V was shortened by 3 bases and J by 5 bases, with 19 bases between the two germline ends. The CDR3 region has the DNA TGTGCCAGCAGCTTTCTTGGGGGGGGGCTAACGACCGGGGAGCTGTTTTTT. Translated: CASSFLGGGLTTGELFF.

In DNA form, the CDR3 reads TGCGCCAGCAGCCAAGAGCGAGATTCAGGGGGAACAGAGACCCAGTACTTC. It specifies CASSQERDSGGTETQYF. The chain combines TRBV4-3 with TRBJ2-5; 7 positions match TRBD1. Germline V lookup: CDR1 LGHNA, CDR2 YSLEER. This CDR3 has 17 amino acids. J lost 4 bases, V lost 0 bases, and 11 bases had no gene match.

This clone has a single count. This sequence joins TRBV4-2 and TRBJ2-5; 13 bases are shared with TRBD2. CDR3 length: 13 amino acids. The V gene end was trimmed by 8 bases and the J gene end by 5 bases; junction bases not matched to a gene: 2. CDR1 is LGHNA, CDR2 YNFKEQ, per germline. CDR3 in amino acids: CASRGLAGETQYF. The CDR3 DNA reads as TGTGCCAGCCGGGGACTAGCGGGGGAGACCCAGTACTTC.

This chain connects TRBV27 to TRBJ2-7, with 11 bases matching TRBD1. This CDR3 contains 13 residues. Germline V gene sequence: CDR1 MNHEY, CDR2 SMNVEV (reference sequence). J was trimmed by 6 bases and V by 6 bases; bases with no gene match: 4. The DNA of the CDR3 is TGTGCCAGCAGGGGGACAGGGGGGGGCGAGCAGTACTTC. Its protein is CASRGTGGGEQYF.

The CDR3 DNA reads as TGTGCCAGCTCCACGGGGGGGCCCTACAATGAGCAGTTCTTC. Translated: CASSTGGPYNEQFF. The chain employs TRBV7-9 and TRBJ2-1; TRBD2 agrees at 8 bases. The CDR3 runs 14 residues. The germline V gene encodes CDR1 SEHNR and CDR2 FQNEAQ (reference sequence). V gave up 8 bases and J gave up 2 bases; unmatched junction bases: 5.

The chain is built from TRBV2 and TRBJ2-5; 8 bases line up with TRBD2. Looked up from germline, CDR1 is SNHLY and CDR2 is FYNNEI. J lost 5 bases, V lost 5 bases, and 16 bases had no gene match. CDR3 length: 17 amino acids. The CDR3 region is CASSPFGGKAGVETQYF. The CDR3 region has the DNA TGTGCCAGCAGTCCCTTTGGGGGAAAAGCGGGGGTGGAGACCCAGTACTTC.

The chain links TRBV4-1 to TRBJ2-1; 7 bases align to TRBD2. The CDR3 length is 14 residues. The V segment lost 3 bases and the J segment 9 bases; nucleotides outside the gene matches: 8. The germline gives CDR1 MGHRA, CDR2 YSYEKL. The CDR3 DNA reads TGCGCCAGCAGCCAGCCGACTAGCCGCCCTGAGCAGTTCTTC. Protein: CASSQPTSRPEQFF.

This rearrangement joins TRBV18 to TRBJ2-1; 11 nucleotides align to TRBD2. The germline V gene encodes CDR1 KGHSH and CDR2 LQKENI. Trimming cost V 2 bases and J 8 bases; bases outside gene matches: 5. The CDR3 is 15 amino acids. The CDR3 bases are TGTGCCAGCTCACCATTAGCGGGGGGGCCCTATGAGCAGTTCTTC. Protein: CASSPLAGGPYEQFF.

The rearrangement joins TRBV9 to TRBJ2-7, with 7 bases identical to TRBD1. The germline V gene encodes CDR1 SGDLS and CDR2 YYNGEE. J gave up 8 bases and V 4 bases, and 12 bases lay outside the gene matches. The CDR3 extends over 14 amino acids. The CDR3 sequence is CASSLNRDSRQQYF. DNA of the CDR3: TGTGCCAGCAGCTTAAACCGGGACAGTCGTCAGCAGTACTTC.

This clone has just a few counts. The J gene is TRBJ1-3, the V gene TRBV6-5; no reliable D call. The CDR3 extends over 14 amino acids. Trimming took 4 bases from V and 3 from J, leaving 10 bases between them. Germline V gives CDR1 MNHEY, CDR2 SVGAGI. The CDR3 sequence is CASSSPTGGNTIYF. The DNA for the CDR3 is TGTGCCAGCAGTTCCCCCACCGGTGGAAACACCATATATTTT.

The V and J genes are TRBV6-5 and TRBJ2-3; no definite D call. V lost 6 bases, J lost 3 bases, and 10 bases lay in between. This CDR3 spans 13 amino acids. Germline V gene data show CDR1 as MNHEY and CDR2 as SVGAGI. CDR3 sequence reads: CASSPAETDTQYF. As DNA, the CDR3 is TGTGCCAGCAGCCCGGCGGAGACAGATACGCAGTATTTT.

V gene TRBV10-3 combines with J gene TRBJ1-1; 9 positions match TRBD1. CDR1 and CDR2 (germline): ENHRY, SYGVKD. V trimming: 6 bases; J trimming: 0 bases; junction bases outside the gene matches: 5. The CDR3 runs to 15 residues. The CDR3 region has the DNA TGTGCCATCAGAGGGACAGGGTGGGTGAACACTGAAGCTTTCTTT. Translated, it gives CAIRGTGWVNTEAFF.

This clone was counted only a few times. The genes are TRBV2 and TRBJ1-4; TRBD1 aligns across 7 bases. The J segment lost 3 bases and the V segment lost 7 bases, leaving 5 bases of the junction unmatched. This CDR3 has 14 residues. The germline V gene encodes CDR1 SNHLY and CDR2 FYNNEI. DNA for the CDR3: TGTGCCAGCAATGTACAGGGGTCTAATGAAAAACTGTTTTTT. Amino acids: CASNVQGSNEKLFF. Combining the CDR3 with reference TRBV2 and TRBJ1-4 gives the whole variable domain EPEVTQTPSHQVTQMGQEVILRCVPISNHLYFYWYRQILGQKVEFLVSFYNNEISEKSEIFDDQFSVERPDGSNFTLKIRSTKLEDSAMYFCASNVQGSNEKLFFGSGTQLSVL.

The V and J genes are TRBV11-2 and TRBJ2-1; 13 bases map to TRBD2. CDR3 size: 15 residues. J lost 9 bases, V lost 5 bases, and 7 bases had no gene match. The germline V gene has CDR1 SGHAT and CDR2 FQNNGV. The CDR3 sequence: CASSHTSGGVGEQFF. The CDR3 DNA reads as TGTGCCAGCAGCCACACTAGCGGGGGGGTCGGTGAGCAGTTCTTC.